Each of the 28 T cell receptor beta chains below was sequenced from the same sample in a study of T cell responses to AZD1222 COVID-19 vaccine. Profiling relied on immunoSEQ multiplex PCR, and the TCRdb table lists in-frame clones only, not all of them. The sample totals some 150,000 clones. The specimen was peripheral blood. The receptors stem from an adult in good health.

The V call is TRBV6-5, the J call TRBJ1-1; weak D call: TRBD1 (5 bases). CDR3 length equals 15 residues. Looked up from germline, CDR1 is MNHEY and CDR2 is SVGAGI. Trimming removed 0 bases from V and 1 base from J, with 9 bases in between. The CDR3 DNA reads TGTGCCAGCAGTTACTCGAAGACAGCGAACACTGAAGCTTTCTTT. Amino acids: CASSYSKTANTEAFF.

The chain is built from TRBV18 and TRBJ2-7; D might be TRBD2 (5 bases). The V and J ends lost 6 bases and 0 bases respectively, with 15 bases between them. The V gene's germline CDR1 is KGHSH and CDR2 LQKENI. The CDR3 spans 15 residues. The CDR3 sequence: CASSPSGSISYEQYF. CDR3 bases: TGTGCCAGCTCCCCTAGTGGGAGCATCTCCTACGAGCAGTACTTC.

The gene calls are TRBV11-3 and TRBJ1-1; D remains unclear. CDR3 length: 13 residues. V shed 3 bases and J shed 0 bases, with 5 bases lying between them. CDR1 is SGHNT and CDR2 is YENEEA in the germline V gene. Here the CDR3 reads CASSFLLNTEAFF. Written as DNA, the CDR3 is TGTGCCAGCAGCTTTCTGTTGAACACTGAAGCTTTCTTT.

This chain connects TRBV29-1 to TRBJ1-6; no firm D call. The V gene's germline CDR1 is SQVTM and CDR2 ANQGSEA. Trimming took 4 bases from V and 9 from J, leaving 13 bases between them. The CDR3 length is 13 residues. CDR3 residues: CSVAELDGSPLHF. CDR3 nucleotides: TGCAGCGTTGCAGAGCTAGATGGTTCACCCCTCCACTTT.

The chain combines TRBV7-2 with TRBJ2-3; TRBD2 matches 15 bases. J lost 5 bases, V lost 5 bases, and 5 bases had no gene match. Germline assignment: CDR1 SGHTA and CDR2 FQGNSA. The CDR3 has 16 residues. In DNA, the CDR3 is TGTGCCAGCAGCCTCGGACTAGCGGGGGGGCAAGATACGCAGTATTTT. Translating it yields CASSLGLAGGQDTQYF.

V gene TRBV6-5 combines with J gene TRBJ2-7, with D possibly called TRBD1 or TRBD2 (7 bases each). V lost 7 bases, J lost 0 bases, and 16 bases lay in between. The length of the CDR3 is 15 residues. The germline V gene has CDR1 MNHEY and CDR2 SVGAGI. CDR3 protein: CASTRGGGSSYEQYF. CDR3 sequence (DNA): TGTGCCAGCACCCGAGGGGGCGGGAGCTCCTACGAGCAGTACTTC.

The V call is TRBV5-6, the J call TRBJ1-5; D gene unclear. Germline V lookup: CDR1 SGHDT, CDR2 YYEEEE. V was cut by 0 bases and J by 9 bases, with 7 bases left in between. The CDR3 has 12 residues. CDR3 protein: CASSLGPGPQHF. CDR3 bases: TGTGCCAGCAGCTTGGGCCCGGGGCCCCAGCATTTT.

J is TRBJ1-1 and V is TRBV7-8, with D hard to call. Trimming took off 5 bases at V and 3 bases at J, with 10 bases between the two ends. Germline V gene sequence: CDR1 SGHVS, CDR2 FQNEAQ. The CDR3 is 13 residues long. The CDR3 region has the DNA TGTGCCAGCAGCCCCTGGCGAGACACTGAAGCTTTCTTT. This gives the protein CASSPWRDTEAFF.

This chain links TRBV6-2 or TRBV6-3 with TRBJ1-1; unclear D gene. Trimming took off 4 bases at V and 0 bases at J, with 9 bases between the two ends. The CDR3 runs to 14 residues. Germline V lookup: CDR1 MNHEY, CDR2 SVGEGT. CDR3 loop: CASSSSRLNTEAFF. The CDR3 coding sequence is TGTGCCAGCAGTTCGTCCAGGTTGAACACTGAAGCTTTCTTT.

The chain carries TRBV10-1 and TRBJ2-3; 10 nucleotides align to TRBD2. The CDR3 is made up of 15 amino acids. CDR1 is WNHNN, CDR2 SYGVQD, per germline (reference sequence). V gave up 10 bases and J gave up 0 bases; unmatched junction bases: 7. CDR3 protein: CATLSGGASTDTQYF. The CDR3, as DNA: TGCGCCACCCTCAGCGGGGGGGCGAGCACAGATACGCAGTATTTT.

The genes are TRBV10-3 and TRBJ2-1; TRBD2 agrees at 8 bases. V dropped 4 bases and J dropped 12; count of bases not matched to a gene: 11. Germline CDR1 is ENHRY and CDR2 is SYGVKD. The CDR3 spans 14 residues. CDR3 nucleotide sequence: TGTGCCATCAGTGCACTAGCGGAAAATGAGTCGCAGTTCTTC. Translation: CAISALAENESQFF.

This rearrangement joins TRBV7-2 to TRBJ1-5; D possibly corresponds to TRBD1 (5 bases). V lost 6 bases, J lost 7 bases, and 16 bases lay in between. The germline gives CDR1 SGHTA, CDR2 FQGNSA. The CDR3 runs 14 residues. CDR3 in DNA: TGTGCCAGCAGTTCGGATCGGGGGGAGCAGCCCCAGCATTTT. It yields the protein CASSSDRGEQPQHF. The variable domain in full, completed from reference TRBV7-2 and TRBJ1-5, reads GAGVSQSPSNKVTEKGKDVELRCDPISGHTALYWYRQSLGQGLEFLIYFQGNSAPDKSGLPSDRFSAERTGGSVSTLTIQRTQQEDSAVYLCASSSDRGEQPQHFGDGTRLSIL.

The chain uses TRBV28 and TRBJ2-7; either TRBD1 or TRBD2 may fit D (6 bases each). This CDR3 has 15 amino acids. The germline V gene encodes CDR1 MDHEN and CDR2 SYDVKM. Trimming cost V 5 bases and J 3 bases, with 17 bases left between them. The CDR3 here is CASSPLGRTVYEQYF. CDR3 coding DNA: TGTGCCAGCAGTCCTTTGGGGAGGACAGTCTACGAGCAGTACTTC.

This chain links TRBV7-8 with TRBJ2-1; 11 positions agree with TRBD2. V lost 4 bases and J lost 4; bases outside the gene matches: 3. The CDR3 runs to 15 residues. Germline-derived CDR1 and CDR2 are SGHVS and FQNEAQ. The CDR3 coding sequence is TGTGCCAGCAGCTATAGCGGGGGGGTATACAATGAGCAGTTCTTC. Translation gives CASSYSGGVYNEQFF.

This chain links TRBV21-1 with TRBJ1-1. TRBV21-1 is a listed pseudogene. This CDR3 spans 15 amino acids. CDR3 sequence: CASSKHPGEGTEAFF. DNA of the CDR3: TGTGCCAGCAGCAAACACCCAGGGGAGGGCACTGAAGCTTTCTTT.

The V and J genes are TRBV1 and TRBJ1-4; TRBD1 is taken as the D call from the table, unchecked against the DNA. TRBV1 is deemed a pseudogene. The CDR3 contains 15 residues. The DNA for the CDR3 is TGCACCAGCAGCCAATACCAGAGGCAGGGTGAAAAACTGTTTTTT. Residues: CTSSQYQRQGEKLFF.

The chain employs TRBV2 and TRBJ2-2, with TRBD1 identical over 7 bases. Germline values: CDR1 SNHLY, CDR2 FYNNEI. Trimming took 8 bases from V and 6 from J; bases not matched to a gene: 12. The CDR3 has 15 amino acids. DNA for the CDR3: TGTGCCAGCGCGAAAGGGGGCTCAGGTCCCGGGGAGCTGTTTTTT. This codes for CASAKGGSGPGELFF.

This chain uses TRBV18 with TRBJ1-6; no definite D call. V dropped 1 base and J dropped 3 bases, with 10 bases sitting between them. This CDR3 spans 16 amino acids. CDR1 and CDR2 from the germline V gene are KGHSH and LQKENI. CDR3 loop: CASSPQGVGYNSPLHF. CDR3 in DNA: TGTGCCAGCTCACCACAGGGAGTCGGCTATAATTCACCCCTCCACTTT. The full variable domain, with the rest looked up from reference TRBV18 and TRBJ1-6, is NAGVMQNPRHLVRRRGQEARLRCSPMKGHSHVYWYRQLPEEGLKFMVYLQKENIIDESGMPKERFSAEFPKEGPSILRIQQVVRGDSAAYFCASSPQGVGYNSPLHFGNGTRLTVT.

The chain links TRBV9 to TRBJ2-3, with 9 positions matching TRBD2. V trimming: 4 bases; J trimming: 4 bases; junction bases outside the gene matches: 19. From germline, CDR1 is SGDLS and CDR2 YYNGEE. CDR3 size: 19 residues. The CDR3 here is CASSPGLRGGTYRADTQYF. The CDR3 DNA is TGTGCCAGCAGCCCAGGACTGCGGGGGGGCACCTACCGTGCAGATACGCAGTATTTT.

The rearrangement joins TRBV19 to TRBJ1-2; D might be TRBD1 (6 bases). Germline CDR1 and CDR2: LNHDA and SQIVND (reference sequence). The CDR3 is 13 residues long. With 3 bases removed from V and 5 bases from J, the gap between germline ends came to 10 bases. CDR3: CASSIGTRYGYTF. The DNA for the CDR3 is TGTGCCAGTAGTATCGGGACAAGGTATGGCTACACCTTC. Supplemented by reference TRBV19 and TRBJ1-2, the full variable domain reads DGGITQSPKYLFRKEGQNVTLSCEQNLNHDAMYWYRQDPGQGLRLIYYSQIVNDFQKGDIAEGYSVSREKKESFPLTVTSAQKNPTAFYLCASSIGTRYGYTFGSGTRLTVV.

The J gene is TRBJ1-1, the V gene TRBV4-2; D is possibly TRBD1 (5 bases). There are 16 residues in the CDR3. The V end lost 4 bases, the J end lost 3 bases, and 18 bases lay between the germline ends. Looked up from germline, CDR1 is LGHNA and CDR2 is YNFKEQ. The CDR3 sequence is CASSPGTGLKDTEAFF. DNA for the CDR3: TGTGCCAGCAGCCCAGGGACCGGGCTGAAGGACACTGAAGCTTTCTTT.

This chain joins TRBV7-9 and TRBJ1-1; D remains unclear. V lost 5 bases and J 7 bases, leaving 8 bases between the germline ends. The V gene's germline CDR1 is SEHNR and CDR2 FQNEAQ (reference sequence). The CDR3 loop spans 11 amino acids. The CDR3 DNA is TGTGCCAGCAGCCGGGCTGGTGAAGCTTTCTTT. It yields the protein CASSRAGEAFF.

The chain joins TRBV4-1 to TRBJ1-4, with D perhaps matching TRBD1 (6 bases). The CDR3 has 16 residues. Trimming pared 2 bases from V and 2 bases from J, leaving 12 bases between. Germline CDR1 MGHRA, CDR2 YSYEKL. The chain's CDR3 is CASSQFRDTTNEKLFF. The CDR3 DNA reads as TGCGCCAGCAGCCAATTTCGGGACACCACTAATGAAAAACTGTTTTTT.

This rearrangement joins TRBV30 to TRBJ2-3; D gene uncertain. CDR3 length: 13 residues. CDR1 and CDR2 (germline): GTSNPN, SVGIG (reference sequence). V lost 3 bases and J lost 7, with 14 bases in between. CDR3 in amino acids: CAWSHGQANTQYF. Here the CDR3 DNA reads TGTGCCTGGAGCCATGGCCAGGCAAATACGCAGTATTTT.

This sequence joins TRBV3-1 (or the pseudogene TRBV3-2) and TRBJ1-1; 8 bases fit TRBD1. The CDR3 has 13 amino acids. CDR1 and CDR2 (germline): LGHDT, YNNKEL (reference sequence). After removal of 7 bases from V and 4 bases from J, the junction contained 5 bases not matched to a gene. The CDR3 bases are TGTGCCAGCAACAGGGGGGGGCTCACTGAAGCTTTCTTT. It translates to CASNRGGLTEAFF.

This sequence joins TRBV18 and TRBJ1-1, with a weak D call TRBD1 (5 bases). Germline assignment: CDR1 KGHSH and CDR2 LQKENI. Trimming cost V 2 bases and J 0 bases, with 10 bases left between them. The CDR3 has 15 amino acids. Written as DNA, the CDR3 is TGTGCCAGCTCACCAGGGGCAGGGATGAACACTGAAGCTTTCTTT. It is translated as CASSPGAGMNTEAFF.

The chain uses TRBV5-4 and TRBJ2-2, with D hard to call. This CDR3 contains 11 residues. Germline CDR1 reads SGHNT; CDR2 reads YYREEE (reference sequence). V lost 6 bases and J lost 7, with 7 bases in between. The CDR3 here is CASTQSGELFF. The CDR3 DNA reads TGTGCCAGCACCCAGAGCGGGGAGCTGTTTTTT.

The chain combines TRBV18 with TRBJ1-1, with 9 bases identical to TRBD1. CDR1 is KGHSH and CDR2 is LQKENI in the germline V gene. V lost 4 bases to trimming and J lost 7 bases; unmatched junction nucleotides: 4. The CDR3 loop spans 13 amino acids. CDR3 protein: CASSLGTGSEAFF. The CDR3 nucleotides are TGTGCCAGCTCACTGGGGACAGGGAGTGAAGCTTTCTTT.